Listed here are 7 T cell receptor beta chains from one sample, sequenced in a study of synovial regulatory T cells in juvenile arthritis. Study-level results: TCR diversity was lower in inflammation-associated blood Treg cells than in other blood Treg cells.

Produced via immunoSEQ multiplex PCR; TCRdb's table is partial and in-frame only. Recorded here are about 9,900 clones; the top ten clones represent roughly 1.5%. These receptors lack a known antigen. The sequencing sample was made of Treg cells from blood. Subset specified: HLA-DR+ inflammation-associated blood Treg cells. The receptors shown here come from a donor younger than 35 with juvenile idiopathic arthritis.

The rearrangement joins TRBV11-2 to TRBJ1-3; checking the TCRdb D call of TRBD1 is not possible without DNA. In germline, CDR1 is SGHAT, CDR2 FQNNGV. This CDR3 has 15 residues. Only the protein is on record. The CDR3 protein is CASSLSTGGGNTIYF.

The chain combines TRBV5-1 with TRBJ2-1; TCRdb returns TRBD2, unconfirmable since there is no DNA. The CDR3 runs 15 residues. No DNA was logged. Per the germline V gene, CDR1 is SGHRS and CDR2 is YFSETQ. The CDR3 loop reads CASSLALPRVDEQFF. Filled out from reference TRBV5-1 and TRBJ2-1, the complete variable domain reads KAGVTQTPRYLIKTRGQQVTLSCSPISGHRSVSWYQQTPGQGLQFLFEYFSETQRNKGNFPGRFSGRQFSNSRSEMNVSTLELGDSALYLCASSLALPRVDEQFFGPGTRLTVL.

The rearrangement links TRBV28 to TRBJ1-1. The germline V gene has CDR1 MDHEN and CDR2 SYDVKM. CDR3 length: 13 residues. No DNA is recorded. The CDR3 loop is CASSPRINTEAFF.

The chain uses TRBV25-1 and TRBJ1-6; the TCRdb D gene call, TRBD1, has no DNA to confirm it. Per germline, CDR1 MGHDK and CDR2 SYGVNS. The CDR3 is 14 residues long. No coding sequence is recorded. The CDR3 loop reads CASSERVGLSPLHF.

The chain employs TRBV6-1 and TRBJ2-1; TCRdb reports TRBD2, a call that lacks DNA to check it against. This CDR3 spans 15 amino acids. No DNA sequence was recorded. Germline V gene sequence: CDR1 MNHNS, CDR2 SASEGT. CDR3 residues: CASGTGTSGSHEQFF.

The CDR3 sequence is CSVEAGFPNEQYF. The V and J genes are TRBV29-1 and TRBJ2-7; TCRdb lists TRBD2, though no DNA is available to test this call. Germline assignment: CDR1 SQVTM and CDR2 ANQGSEA. The CDR3 covers 13 residues. No DNA has been recorded.

The chain uses TRBV29-1 and TRBJ2-6. The CDR3 contains 14 residues. No DNA appears here. Germline values: CDR1 SQVTM, CDR2 ANQGSEA. The CDR3 sequence is CSVQRNSGANVLTF.